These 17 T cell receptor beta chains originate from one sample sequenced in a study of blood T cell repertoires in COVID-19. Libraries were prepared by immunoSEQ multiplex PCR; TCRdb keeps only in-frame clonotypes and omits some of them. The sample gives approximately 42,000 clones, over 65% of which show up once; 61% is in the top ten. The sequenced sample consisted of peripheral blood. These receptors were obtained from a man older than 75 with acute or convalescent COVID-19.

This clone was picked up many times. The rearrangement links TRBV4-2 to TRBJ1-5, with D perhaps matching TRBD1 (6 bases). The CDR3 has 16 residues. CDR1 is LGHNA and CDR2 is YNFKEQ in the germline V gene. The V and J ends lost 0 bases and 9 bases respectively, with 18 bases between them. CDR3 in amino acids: CASSQDGQGPNAPQHF. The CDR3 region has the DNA TGTGCCAGCAGCCAAGATGGCCAGGGGCCTAATGCGCCCCAGCATTTT.

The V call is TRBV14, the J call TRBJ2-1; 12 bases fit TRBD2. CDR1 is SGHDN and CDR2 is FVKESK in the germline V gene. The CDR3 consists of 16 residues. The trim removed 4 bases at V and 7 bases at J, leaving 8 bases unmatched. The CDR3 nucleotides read TGTGCCAGCAGCCGCCCGACTAGCGGGAGTGGGAATGAGCAGTTCTTC. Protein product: CASSRPTSGSGNEQFF.

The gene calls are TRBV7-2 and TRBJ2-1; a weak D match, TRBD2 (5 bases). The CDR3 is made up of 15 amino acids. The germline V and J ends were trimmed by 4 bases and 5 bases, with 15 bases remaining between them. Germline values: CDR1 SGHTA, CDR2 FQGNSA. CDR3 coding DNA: TGTGCCAGCAGCTCTCGGCTAGCTGGAAACAATGAGCAGTTCTTC. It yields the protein CASSSRLAGNNEQFF.

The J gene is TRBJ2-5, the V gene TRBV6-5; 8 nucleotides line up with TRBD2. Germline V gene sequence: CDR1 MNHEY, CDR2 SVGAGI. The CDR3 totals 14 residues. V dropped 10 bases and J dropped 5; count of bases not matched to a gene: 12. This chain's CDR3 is CATGSLSGTETQYF. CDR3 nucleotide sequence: TGTGCCACCGGTAGCCTTAGCGGGACGGAGACCCAGTACTTC.

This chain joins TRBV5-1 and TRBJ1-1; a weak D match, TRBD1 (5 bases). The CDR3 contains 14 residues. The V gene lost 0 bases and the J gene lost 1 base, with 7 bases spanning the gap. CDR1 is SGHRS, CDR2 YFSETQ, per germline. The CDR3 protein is CASSLGGGNTEAFF. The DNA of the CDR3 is TGCGCCAGCAGCTTGGGCGGGGGGAACACTGAAGCTTTCTTT.

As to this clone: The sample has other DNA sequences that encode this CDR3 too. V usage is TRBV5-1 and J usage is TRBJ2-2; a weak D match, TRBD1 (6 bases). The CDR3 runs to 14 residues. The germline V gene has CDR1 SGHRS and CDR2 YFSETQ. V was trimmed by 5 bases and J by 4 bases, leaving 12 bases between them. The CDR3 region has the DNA TGCGCCAGCAGTTGGGGGCAGGGCACCGGGGAGCTGTTTTTT. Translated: CASSWGQGTGELFF.

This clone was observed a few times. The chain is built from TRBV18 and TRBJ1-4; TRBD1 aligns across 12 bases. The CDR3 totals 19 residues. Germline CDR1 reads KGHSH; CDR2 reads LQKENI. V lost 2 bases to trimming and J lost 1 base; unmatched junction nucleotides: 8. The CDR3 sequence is CASSPERDRGQVTNEKLFF. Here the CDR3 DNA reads TGTGCCAGCTCACCAGAACGGGACAGGGGGCAAGTAACTAATGAAAAACTGTTTTTT.

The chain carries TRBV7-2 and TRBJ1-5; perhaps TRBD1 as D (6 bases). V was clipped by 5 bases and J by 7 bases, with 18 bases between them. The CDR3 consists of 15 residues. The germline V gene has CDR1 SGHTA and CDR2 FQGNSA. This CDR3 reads CASSGGGGASQPQHF. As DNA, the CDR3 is TGTGCCAGCAGCGGGGGAGGGGGGGCAAGCCAGCCCCAGCATTTT. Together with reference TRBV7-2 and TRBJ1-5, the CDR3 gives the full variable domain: GAGVSQSPSNKVTEKGKDVELRCDPISGHTALYWYRQSLGQGLEFLIYFQGNSAPDKSGLPSDRFSAERTGGSVSTLTIQRTQQEDSAVYLCASSGGGGASQPQHFGDGTRLSIL.

CDR3 region: CASSESLHGTDTQYF. CDR3 bases: TGTGCCAGCAGCGAGTCCTTGCACGGCACAGATACGCAGTATTTT. The chain carries TRBV7-2 and TRBJ2-3; D is undetermined. Trimming took 5 bases from V and 1 from J, leaving 13 bases between them. In germline, CDR1 is SGHTA, CDR2 FQGNSA. There are 15 residues in the CDR3.

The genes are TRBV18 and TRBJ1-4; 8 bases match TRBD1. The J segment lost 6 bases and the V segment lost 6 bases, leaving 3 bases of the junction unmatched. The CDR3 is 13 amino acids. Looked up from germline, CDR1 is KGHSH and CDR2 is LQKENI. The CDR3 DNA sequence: TGTGCCAGCTCGGCGGGACAGGATGAAAAACTGTTTTTT. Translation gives CASSAGQDEKLFF. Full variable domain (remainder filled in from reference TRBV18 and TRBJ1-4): NAGVMQNPRHLVRRRGQEARLRCSPMKGHSHVYWYRQLPEEGLKFMVYLQKENIIDESGMPKERFSAEFPKEGPSILRIQQVVRGDSAAYFCASSAGQDEKLFFGSGTQLSVL.

This CDR3 reads CASKAGDYGYTF. The DNA for the CDR3 is TGTGCCAGCAAAGCAGGGGACTATGGCTACACCTTC. This chain joins TRBV28 and TRBJ1-2; perhaps TRBD1 as D (6 bases). CDR3 size: 12 residues. Trimming removed 7 bases from V and 3 bases from J, with 9 bases in between. Germline V gives CDR1 MDHEN, CDR2 SYDVKM.

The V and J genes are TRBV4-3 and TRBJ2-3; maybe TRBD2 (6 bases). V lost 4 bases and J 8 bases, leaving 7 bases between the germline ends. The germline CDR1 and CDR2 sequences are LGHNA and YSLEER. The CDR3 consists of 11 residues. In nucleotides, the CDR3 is TGCGCCAGCAGCCTCGGGGGTACGCAGTATTTT. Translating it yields CASSLGGTQYF.

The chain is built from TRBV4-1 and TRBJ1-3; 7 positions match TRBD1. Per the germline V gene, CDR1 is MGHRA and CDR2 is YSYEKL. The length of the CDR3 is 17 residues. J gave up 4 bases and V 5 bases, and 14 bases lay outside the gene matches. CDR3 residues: CASSFQGGSPGGNTIYF. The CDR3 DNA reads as TGCGCCAGCAGCTTCCAAGGGGGCAGCCCCGGGGGAAACACCATATATTTT.

The CDR3 sequence: CASSFGRTGELFF. The CDR3 DNA reads as TGTGCCAGCAGTTTTGGCCGCACCGGGGAGCTGTTTTTT. The chain combines TRBV12-3 or TRBV12-4 with TRBJ2-2; D call uncertain. The V gene lost 3 bases and the J gene lost 4 bases, with 6 bases spanning the gap. The CDR3 runs 13 residues.

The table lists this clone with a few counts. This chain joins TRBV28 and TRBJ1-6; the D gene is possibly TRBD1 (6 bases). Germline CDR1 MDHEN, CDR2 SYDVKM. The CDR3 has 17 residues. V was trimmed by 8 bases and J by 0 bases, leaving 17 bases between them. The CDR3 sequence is CASHRGGGSSYNSPLHF. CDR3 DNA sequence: TGTGCCAGCCACAGAGGGGGGGGCAGCTCCTATAATTCACCCCTCCACTTT.

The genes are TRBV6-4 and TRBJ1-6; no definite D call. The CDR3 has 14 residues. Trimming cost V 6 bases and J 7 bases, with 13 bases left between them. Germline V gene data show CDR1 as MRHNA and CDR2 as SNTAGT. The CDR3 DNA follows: TGTGCCAGCAGCGCGACTCCTGGGAATTCACCCCTCCACTTT. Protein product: CASSATPGNSPLHF.

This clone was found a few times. The CDR3 here is CASSTGGWRGYEQYF. The CDR3 DNA reads TGTGCCAGCAGCACAGGGGGGTGGAGGGGCTACGAGCAGTACTTC. J is TRBJ2-7 and V is TRBV7-9; 8 bases map to TRBD1. Germline CDR1 and CDR2: SEHNR and FQNEAQ (reference sequence). The J segment lost 3 bases and the V segment lost 5 bases, leaving 9 bases of the junction unmatched. This CDR3 comprises 15 residues.